This TCR beta chain was sequenced in a study of PD-L1 blockade in urothelial cancer. Study-level background: Beginning in about 2014, patients received atezolizumab, given as 1,200 mg intravenously every 3 weeks. Blood was subjected to analysis at 3 weeks (second dose) and 6 weeks following treatment start. Among blood samples, the median T cell count was some 140,000.

Urothelial carcinoma in patients was locally advanced or metastatic. Germline trimming cut 2 bases from V and 3 bases from J; bases unmatched to any gene: 4. The germline gives CDR1 SGHRS, CDR2 YFSETQ. This CDR3 spans 15 amino acids. Clones were sequenced by immunoSEQ multiplex PCR, and TCRdb holds only the in-frame ones, with some missing. In the table there are about 88,000 clones, 90% of which are singletons. The rearrangement uses TRBV5-1 and TRBJ2-3; 9 bases line up with TRBD1. This sequence originates from a man aged 60 to 75 with urothelial cancer. Sequencing used PBMCs, obtained around atezolizumab (anti-PD-L1) treatment. This CDR3 reads CASSLTGGITDTQYF. The DNA for the CDR3 is TGCGCCAGCAGCTTAACAGGGGGCATTACAGATACGCAGTATTTT.